Sequencing of this T cell receptor (beta chain) was carried out in a study of blood T cells in healthy people across ages. Study-wide points: Researchers said unsorted PBMCs prevented a conclusive naive versus antigen-experienced comparison.

For the second PCR, which ran for about 7 to 11 cycles, a sample-barcoded 5' primer and a J-beta primer mix were used. MiXCR, applied by TCRdb to the 5' RACE reads, yields one record per CDR3 protein. This table holds some 1.1 million distinct CDR3 sequences, 30% to 40% found once. Worth noting for this clonotype: Its antigen is as yet unknown.

The germline gives CDR1 DFQATT, CDR2 SNEGSKA (reference sequence). The V and J ends lost 0 bases and 7 bases respectively, with 22 bases between them. The CDR3 consists of 17 residues. The chain couples TRBV20-1 to TRBJ2-1; D remains ambiguous. Sequencing used blood. The TCR was taken from a man aged 18 to 30 in good health. In DNA form, the CDR3 reads TGCAGTGCTAGAGATCATGGGGTTATGAGTATACAGAATGAGCAGTTCTTC. Amino acids: CSARDHGVMSIQNEQFF.